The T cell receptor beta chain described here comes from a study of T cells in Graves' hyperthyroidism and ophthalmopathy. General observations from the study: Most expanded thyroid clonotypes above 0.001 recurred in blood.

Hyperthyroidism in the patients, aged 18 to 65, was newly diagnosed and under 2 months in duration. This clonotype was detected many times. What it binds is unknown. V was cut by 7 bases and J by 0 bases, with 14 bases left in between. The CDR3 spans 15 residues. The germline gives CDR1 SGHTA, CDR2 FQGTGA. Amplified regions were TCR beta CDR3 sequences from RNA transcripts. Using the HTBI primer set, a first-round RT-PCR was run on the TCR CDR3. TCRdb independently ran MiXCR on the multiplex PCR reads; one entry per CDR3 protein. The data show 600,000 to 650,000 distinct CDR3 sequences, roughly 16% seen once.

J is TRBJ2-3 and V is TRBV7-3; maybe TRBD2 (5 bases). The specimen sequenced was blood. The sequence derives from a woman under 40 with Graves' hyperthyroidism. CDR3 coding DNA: TGTGCCAGCACCCCGAGGGCGCGAAGCACAGATACGCAGTATTTT. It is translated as CASTPRARSTDTQYF.